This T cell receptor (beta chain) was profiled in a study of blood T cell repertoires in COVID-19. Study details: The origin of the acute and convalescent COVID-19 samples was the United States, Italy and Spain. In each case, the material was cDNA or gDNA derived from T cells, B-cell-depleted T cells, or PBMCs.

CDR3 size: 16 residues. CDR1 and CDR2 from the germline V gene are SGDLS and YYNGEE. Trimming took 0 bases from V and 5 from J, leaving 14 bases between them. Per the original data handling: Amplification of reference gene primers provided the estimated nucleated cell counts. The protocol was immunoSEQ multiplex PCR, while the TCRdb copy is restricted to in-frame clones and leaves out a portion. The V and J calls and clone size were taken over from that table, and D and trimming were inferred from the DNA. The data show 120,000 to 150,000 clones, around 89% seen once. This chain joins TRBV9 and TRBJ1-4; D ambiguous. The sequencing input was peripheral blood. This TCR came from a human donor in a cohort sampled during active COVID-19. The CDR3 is CASSVGGSLENEKLFF. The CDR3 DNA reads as TGTGCCAGCAGCGTAGGAGGGTCCCTCGAAAATGAAAAACTGTTTTTT.